A single sample is the source of the 26 T cell receptor beta chains below, sequenced in a study of cytomegalovirus exposure and HLA in healthy donors. The PCR used 60 Vbeta and 13 Jbeta primers. Data came from immunoSEQ multiplex PCR; TCRdb stores just in-frame clones and leaves some out. This table has about 82,000 clones, more than 65% appearing once. The specimen sequenced was PBMCs. These receptors all stem from a man aged 55 to 70 in good health and CMV-seronegative.

The CDR3 loop is CASSLRDRGPWNNEQFF. The CDR3 region has the DNA TGTGCCAGCAGCTTAAGGGACAGGGGCCCTTGGAACAATGAGCAGTTCTTC. The chain combines TRBV7-9 with TRBJ2-1; 10 bases fit TRBD1. Losses at the gene ends were 2 bases for V and 5 bases for J; bases not matched to a gene: 9. This CDR3 contains 17 residues. Germline V CDR1 and CDR2: SEHNR, FQNEAQ (reference sequence).

CDR3: CASSQDRGGYASNQPQHF. The CDR3 coding sequence is TGTGCCAGCAGCCAAGATAGGGGGGGCTATGCCAGCAATCAGCCCCAGCATTTT. This rearrangement joins TRBV4-2 to TRBJ1-5; possible D gene TRBD1, 6 bases. The CDR3 has 18 residues. Trimming took off 0 bases at V and 1 base at J, with 16 bases between the two ends. Germline V lookup: CDR1 LGHNA, CDR2 YNFKEQ.

This chain uses TRBV5-1 with TRBJ2-1, with a possible D match to TRBD1 (5 bases). V lost 4 bases, J lost 9 bases, and 23 bases lay in between. The germline CDR1 and CDR2 sequences are SGHRS and YFSETQ. CDR3 length: 16 residues. Written as DNA, the CDR3 is TGCGCCAGCAGCCGTCTGTTTGGGGCGATCGGCTCTGAGCAGTTCTTC. It is translated as CASSRLFGAIGSEQFF.

Only one count was recorded for this clone. V is TRBV19 and J is TRBJ1-6, with D possibly TRBD1 on 6 matching bases. Trimming shortened V by 5 bases and J by 0 bases, and 14 bases separated the two germline ends. Germline V CDR1 and CDR2: LNHDA, SQIVND (reference sequence). The CDR3 loop spans 17 amino acids. The CDR3 DNA reads as TGTGCCAGTAGTGGTCGGACAGCCCTCTCCTATAATTCACCCCTCCACTTT. The encoded protein is CASSGRTALSYNSPLHF.

The table lists this clone with a few counts. The CDR3 is CASSGKSRDSPNSPLHF. CDR3 in DNA: TGTGCCAGCAGCGGCAAGAGCCGGGACAGCCCTAATTCACCCCTCCACTTT. The V gene is TRBV9, the J gene TRBJ1-6; 7 positions agree with TRBD1. V lost 3 bases, J lost 6 bases, and 12 bases stayed unmatched. The CDR3 is 17 amino acids. Germline loops: CDR1 SGDLS, CDR2 YYNGEE.

This clone was recorded many times. The chain uses TRBV29-1 and TRBJ2-7; D is undetermined. V lost 6 bases to trimming and J lost 6 bases, with 15 bases between them. The germline V gene encodes CDR1 SQVTM and CDR2 ANQGSEA. The CDR3 runs to 12 residues. The CDR3 spells CSVLPSTGEQYF. For the CDR3, the DNA is TGCAGCGTCCTACCCTCTACGGGCGAGCAGTACTTC.

This chain connects TRBV28 to TRBJ2-7, with 8 nucleotides matching TRBD2. V shed 5 bases and J 5 bases; nucleotides not matched to a gene: 8. The CDR3 spans 14 residues. From germline, CDR1 is MDHEN and CDR2 SYDVKM. The DNA of the CDR3 is TGTGCCAGCAGTGGTCAAGCGGGAGTTGACGAGCAGTACTTC. Its protein is CASSGQAGVDEQYF.

The chain carries TRBV6-5 and TRBJ1-1; TRBD1 matches at 7 bases. The germline V gene has CDR1 MNHEY and CDR2 SVGAGI. The CDR3 is 14 amino acids. After removal of 6 bases from V and 6 bases from J, the junction contained 10 bases not matched to a gene. Written as DNA, the CDR3 is TGTGCCAGCAGCCGCGACAGGGAGCTACCTGAAGCTTTCTTT. Translating gives CASSRDRELPEAFF.

This clone has just a few counts. The rearrangement links TRBV7-8 to TRBJ2-7; no definite D call. V lost 1 base to trimming and J lost 1 base, with 14 bases between them. Per germline, CDR1 SGHVS and CDR2 FQNEAQ. CDR3 length: 16 residues. The CDR3 DNA is TGTGCCAGCAGCTTAGTTGTACTCCCGTCGTCCTACGAGCAGTACTTC. This gives the protein CASSLVVLPSSYEQYF.

This chain links TRBV7-9 with TRBJ2-7, with TRBD1 matching 7 bases. This CDR3 contains 17 residues. Germline V gene data show CDR1 as SEHNR and CDR2 as FQNEAQ (reference sequence). V was clipped by 3 bases and J by 3 bases; unmatched bases: 14. CDR3 loop: CASSLNLPTGTDYEQYF. CDR3 nucleotides: TGTGCCAGCAGCTTGAATCTACCCACCGGGACAGACTACGAGCAGTACTTC. The complete variable domain, with remaining parts taken from reference TRBV7-9 and TRBJ2-7, reads DTGVSQNPRHKITKRGQNVTFRCDPISEHNRLYWYRQTLGQGPEFLTYFQNEAQLEKSRLLSDRFSAERPKGSFSTLEIQRTEQGDSAMYLCASSLNLPTGTDYEQYFGPGTRLTVT.

CDR3 nucleotide sequence: TGTGCCTGGAGTTCATCCGGGACAGAGTATTCACCCCTCCACTTT. Protein sequence: CAWSSSGTEYSPLHF. The chain joins TRBV30 to TRBJ1-6, with 7 bases aligning to TRBD1. The V gene end was trimmed by 2 bases and the J gene end by 8 bases; junction bases not matched to a gene: 9. The CDR3 sequence is 15 residues long. Germline V CDR1 and CDR2: GTSNPN, SVGIG (reference sequence).

J is TRBJ2-6 and V is TRBV7-2; TRBD2 is a possible D gene (6 bases). This CDR3 comprises 17 residues. Germline V gene sequence: CDR1 SGHTA, CDR2 FQGNSA. Trimming left V 1 base short and J 0 bases short, with 10 bases between. The CDR3 loop is CASSLGLASSGANVLTF. DNA for the CDR3: TGTGCCAGCAGCTTAGGGCTAGCGAGCTCTGGGGCCAACGTCCTGACTTTC.

The chain employs TRBV5-1 and TRBJ1-5; no clear D. Germline V gene data show CDR1 as SGHRS and CDR2 as YFSETQ. The CDR3 runs 15 residues. V was pared by 1 base and J by 6 bases, with 14 bases between. CDR3 region: CASSLQSGIGQPQHF. CDR3 nucleotides: TGCGCCAGCAGCTTGCAATCCGGGATCGGTCAGCCCCAGCATTTT. Supplemented by reference TRBV5-1 and TRBJ1-5, the full variable domain reads KAGVTQTPRYLIKTRGQQVTLSCSPISGHRSVSWYQQTPGQGLQFLFEYFSETQRNKGNFPGRFSGRQFSNSRSEMNVSTLELGDSALYLCASSLQSGIGQPQHFGDGTRLSIL.

V is TRBV4-1 and J is TRBJ1-2, with 7 bases that match TRBD1. Germline CDR1 MGHRA, CDR2 YSYEKL. The V segment lost 1 base and the J segment 4 bases; nucleotides outside the gene matches: 6. CDR3 length: 15 amino acids. The CDR3 loop reads CASSQGIDRAYGYTF. The CDR3 DNA reads as TGCGCCAGCAGCCAAGGGATAGACAGGGCCTATGGCTACACCTTC.

V gene TRBV10-2 combines with J gene TRBJ2-1, with D possibly matching TRBD1 (5 bases). The CDR3 runs 13 residues. Germline CDR1 reads WSHSY; CDR2 reads SAAADI. Trimming took 4 bases from V and 9 from J, leaving 13 bases between them. CDR3 DNA sequence: TGCGCCAGCAGTGCCCAGGGTTGGAGTGAGCAGTTCTTC. It translates to CASSAQGWSEQFF.

This rearrangement joins TRBV5-4 to TRBJ2-3, with D tentatively TRBD2 (5 bases). Germline values: CDR1 SGHNT, CDR2 YYREEE (reference sequence). Trimming removed 4 bases from V and 1 base from J, with 13 bases in between. The CDR3 is 15 amino acids. The CDR3 reads CASSLRLGGTDTQYF. CDR3 nucleotides: TGTGCCAGCAGCCTCCGTCTCGGGGGCACAGATACGCAGTATTTT. The full variable domain, in which reference TRBV5-4 and TRBJ2-3 provide the parts outside the CDR3, is ETGVTQSPTHLIKTRGQQVTLRCSSQSGHNTVSWYQQALGQGPQFIFQYYREEENGRGNFPPRFSGLQFPNYSSELNVNALELDDSALYLCASSLRLGGTDTQYFGPGTRLTVL.

The chain has TRBV7-9 and TRBJ1-4; 8 bases fit TRBD1. Germline-derived CDR1 and CDR2 are SEHNR and FQNEAQ (reference sequence). V trimming: 5 bases; J trimming: 3 bases; junction bases outside the gene matches: 11. The CDR3 sequence is 17 residues long. The CDR3 sequence: CASSPMQGAQANEKLFF. The CDR3 DNA is TGTGCCAGCAGCCCGATGCAGGGGGCGCAGGCTAATGAAAAACTGTTTTTT.

The genes are TRBV20-1 and TRBJ2-7; D gene unclear. The CDR3 covers 11 residues. Germline-derived CDR1 and CDR2 are DFQATT and SNEGSKA (reference sequence). V dropped 2 bases and J dropped 3 bases, with 5 bases sitting between them. The CDR3 DNA reads TGCAGTGCTAGACAGGACTACGAGCAGTACTTC. Amino acids: CSARQDYEQYF.

V usage is TRBV29-1 and J usage is TRBJ1-1, with no clear D. CDR3 length: 13 residues. Germline lookup yields CDR1 SQVTM and CDR2 ANQGSEA. With 5 bases removed from V and 1 base from J, the gap between germline ends came to 11 bases. In DNA form, the CDR3 reads TGCAGCGTTAACAGCCAACCGAACACTGAAGCTTTCTTT. It codes for CSVNSQPNTEAFF.

V gene TRBV21-1 combines with J gene TRBJ2-1; the D segment call TRBD2 is taken from the table without a DNA check. TRBV21-1 is recorded as a pseudogene. CDR3 size: 14 residues. CDR3 sequence reads: CASSKTSCDNEQFF. In DNA, the CDR3 is TGTGCCAGCAGCAAGACTAGTTGCGACAATGAGCAGTTCTTC.

The rearrangement uses TRBV2 and TRBJ1-1, with a possible D match to TRBD1 (5 bases). Germline assignment: CDR1 SNHLY and CDR2 FYNNEI. The CDR3 is 17 amino acids. V was clipped by 7 bases and J by 0 bases, with 21 bases between them. This CDR3 is CASNPRLGPEMNTEAFF. The CDR3 DNA reads TGTGCCAGCAACCCCAGGTTGGGGCCCGAAATGAACACTGAAGCTTTCTTT.

This chain links TRBV5-6 with TRBJ2-7; 7 bases align to TRBD2. V trimming: 4 bases; J trimming: 5 bases; junction bases outside the gene matches: 9. Germline V lookup: CDR1 SGHDT, CDR2 YYEEEE. The CDR3 has 14 amino acids. Written as DNA, the CDR3 is TGTGCCAGCAGCAAACAAGCGGGGCTCGACGAGCAGTACTTC. Its protein is CASSKQAGLDEQYF.

The chain employs TRBV6-5 and TRBJ1-3, with D unresolved. Germline CDR1 and CDR2: MNHEY and SVGAGI. CDR3 size: 15 residues. The V end lost 2 bases, the J end lost 0 bases, and 8 bases lay between the germline ends. This CDR3 reads CASSYNRDSGNTIYF. CDR3 nucleotides: TGTGCCAGCAGTTACAACAGAGACTCTGGAAACACCATATATTTT.

The V gene is TRBV28, the J gene TRBJ2-3, with D unclear. CDR3 length: 14 residues. Deletions cut 5 bases from V and 2 bases from J, with 11 bases between. CDR1 is MDHEN, CDR2 SYDVKM, per germline. This chain's CDR3 is CASSPPAATDTQYF. CDR3 nucleotide sequence: TGTGCCAGCAGTCCACCCGCGGCCACAGATACGCAGTATTTT.

The chain uses TRBV5-4 and TRBJ1-1; D is uncertain. Germline V gives CDR1 SGHNT, CDR2 YYREEE (reference sequence). The CDR3 consists of 16 residues. Between the trimmed V and J ends, which lost 0 bases and 1 base, there was a span of 13 bases. The CDR3 DNA reads TGTGCCAGCAGCTTGGCCTACCATAGCGCGAACACTGAAGCTTTCTTT. Its protein product is CASSLAYHSANTEAFF.

The chain recombines TRBV28 with TRBJ1-5; D is uncertain. Per the germline V gene, CDR1 is MDHEN and CDR2 is SYDVKM. The CDR3 spans 14 residues. The ends were cut back, 1 base at V and 0 bases at J, with 4 bases in the middle. The CDR3 DNA reads as TGTGCCAGCAGTTTATCAGGTAGCAATCAGCCCCAGCATTTT. It encodes CASSLSGSNQPQHF.